What follows is one T cell receptor beta chain and its context. These data belong to a study of CD8 T cells in Susac syndrome. TCR beta sequencing was performed on blood CD8+ and CD4+ T cells. CD8+ and CD4+ T cells were negatively isolated; TEMRA cells were FACS-enriched. The CDR3 spans 14 residues. Trimming took off 6 bases at V and 4 bases at J, with 17 bases between the two ends. Germline CDR1 is DFQATT and CDR2 is SNEGSKA (reference sequence). Roughly 0.5 to 1 ug RNA was reverse transcribed with random hexamers. An immunoSEQ multiplex PCR amplified TCR beta CDR3 over 54 Vbeta and 13 Jbeta. TCRdb analysed the immunoSEQ multiplex PCR reads with MiXCR anew, one entry per CDR3 protein. The sample has about 200,000 distinct CDR3 sequences; roughly 95% are singletons.

The chain joins TRBV20-1 to TRBJ2-3; TRBD1 might be the D (6 bases). This clonotype was obtained from a human donor with multiple sclerosis. Sequencing was carried out using CD4+ T cells from PBMCs. The CDR3 DNA follows: TGCAGTGCCCTACGGCAGGGGCCCGCAGATACGCAGTATTTT. It encodes CSALRQGPADTQYF.